Included here is one TCR beta chain sequence, with context. The CDR3 spans 15 residues. V was shortened by 5 bases and J by 1 base, with 14 bases between the two germline ends. Germline V gene lookup returns CDR1 SGHAT and CDR2 FQNNGV. This specimen comes from a study of blood T cell repertoires in COVID-19. Across the whole study: Whether acute or convalescent, the COVID-19 samples came from the United States, Italy and Spain.

Under the authors' procedure: Amplification from reference gene primers served as the basis for estimated nucleated cell counts. Here immunoSEQ multiplex PCR was the method, and the copy in TCRdb shows in-frame clones only, minus some. V, J and clone size reflect that table, while D and trimming were determined from the DNA. The sample has over 75,000 clones, under 85% seen once. Sequenced input: peripheral blood. The sequence was collected from a man between 65 and 80 years old with acute or convalescent COVID-19. This rearrangement joins TRBV11-2 to TRBJ1-1; no reliable D call. The CDR3 sequence: CASSPPRLWNTEAFF. The CDR3 nucleotides are TGTGCCAGCAGCCCCCCCCGGTTATGGAACACTGAAGCTTTCTTT.